This TCR beta chain was sequenced in a study of response to subunit inactivated influenza vaccine. One entry per CDR3 protein, called by TCRdb with MiXCR from the RT-PCR reads. Of about 580,000 distinct CDR3 sequences detected, around 15% appear once; the ten largest clones hold 8.5% to 14%. Study-level results: Each seasonal flu vaccination may recruit only limited new T cells, authors suggested.

The CDR3 loop spans 17 amino acids. The germline V gene encodes CDR1 LGHNA and CDR2 YSLEER. Trimming at V came to 1 base and at J to 4 bases, leaving 5 bases not matched to a gene. As to this clonotype: Its antigen remains unidentified.

The source is a man in his forties or fifties who received an inactivated influenza vaccine. This rearrangement joins TRBV4-3 to TRBJ2-2, with 11 bases aligning to TRBD2. Sequenced here: PBMCs from blood, sampled about 12 days after vaccination. Here the CDR3 DNA reads TGCGCCAGCAGCCAAGTACTAGCGGGGGAAACCACCGGGGAGCTGTTTTTT. Protein product: CASSQVLAGETTGELFF.